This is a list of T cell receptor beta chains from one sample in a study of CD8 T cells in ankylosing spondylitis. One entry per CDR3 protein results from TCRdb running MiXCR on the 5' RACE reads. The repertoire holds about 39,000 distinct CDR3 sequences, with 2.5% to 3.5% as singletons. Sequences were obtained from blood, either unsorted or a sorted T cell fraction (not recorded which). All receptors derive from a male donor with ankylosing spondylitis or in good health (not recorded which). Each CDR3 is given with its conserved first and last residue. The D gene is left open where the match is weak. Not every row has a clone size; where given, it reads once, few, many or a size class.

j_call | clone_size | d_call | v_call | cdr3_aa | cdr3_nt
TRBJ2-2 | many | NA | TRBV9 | CASSLGGGGGAGELFF | TGTGCCAGCAGCCTTGGGGGAGGGGGGGGCGCCGGGGAGCTGTTTTTT
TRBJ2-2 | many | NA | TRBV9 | CASSVAVTGTGELFF | TGTGCCAGCAGCGTAGCCGTCACAGGCACCGGGGAGCTGTTTTTT
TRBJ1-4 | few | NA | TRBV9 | CASSRRTGQNEKLFF | TGTGCCAGCAGCCGTAGGACCGGACAGAATGAAAAACTGTTTTTT
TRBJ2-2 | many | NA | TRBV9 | CASSGTPMNTGELFF | TGTGCCAGCAGCGGGACTCCTATGAACACCGGGGAGCTGTTTTTT
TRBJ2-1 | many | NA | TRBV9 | CASSLPPGEQFF | TGTGCCAGCAGCCTACCCCCAGGTGAGCAGTTCTTC
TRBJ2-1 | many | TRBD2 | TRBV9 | CASSVGTSGITAHEQFF | TGTGCCAGCAGCGTAGGGACTAGCGGGATAACTGCTCATGAGCAGTTCTTC
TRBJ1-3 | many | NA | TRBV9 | CASSLQGNSGNTIYF | TGTGCCAGCAGCCTCCAGGGTAACTCTGGAAACACCATATATTTT
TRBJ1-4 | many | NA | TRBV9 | CASSVATGATNEKLFF | TGTGCCAGCAGCGTAGCTACAGGAGCAACTAATGAAAAACTGTTTTTT
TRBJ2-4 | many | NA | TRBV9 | CASSVEWGENIQYF | TGTGCCAGCAGCGTAGAGTGGGGAGAAAACATTCAGTACTTC
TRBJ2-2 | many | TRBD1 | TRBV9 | CASSAISGGGELFF | TGTGCCAGCAGCGCGATATCAGGGGGCGGGGAGCTGTTTTTT
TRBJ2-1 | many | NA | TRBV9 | CASSVSGGWQFF | TGTGCCAGCAGCGTAAGCGGCGGCTGGCAGTTCTTC
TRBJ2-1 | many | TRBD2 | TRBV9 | CASSVDLAGGPKDEQFF | TGTGCCAGCAGCGTTGACCTAGCGGGGGGGCCGAAGGATGAGCAGTTCTTC
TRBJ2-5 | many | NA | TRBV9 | CASTRGPQETQYF | TGTGCCAGCACGCGGGGCCCGCAAGAGACCCAGTACTTC
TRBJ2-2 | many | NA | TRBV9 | CASSVEGNTGELFF | TGTGCCAGCAGCGTAGAAGGAAACACCGGGGAGCTGTTTTTT
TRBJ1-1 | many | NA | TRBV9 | CASSVVDIPISAFF | TGTGCCAGCAGCGTAGTAGATATCCCTATTTCAGCTTTCTTT
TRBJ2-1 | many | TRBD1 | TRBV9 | CASSVAPPGQASYNEQFF | TGTGCCAGCAGCGTAGCCCCCCCAGGACAGGCGTCCTACAATGAGCAGTTCTTC
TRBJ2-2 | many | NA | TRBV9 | CASSVGVSNTGELFF | TGTGCCAGCAGCGTAGGGGTCTCGAACACCGGGGAGCTGTTTTTT
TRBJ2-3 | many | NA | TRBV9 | CASSQTGLTDTQYF | TGTGCCAGCAGCCAGACAGGACTCACAGATACGCAGTATTTT
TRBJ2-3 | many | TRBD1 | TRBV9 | CASSLQGDTQYF | TGTGCCAGCAGCTTACAGGGGGATACGCAGTATTTT
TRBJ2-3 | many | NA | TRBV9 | CASSVSPHTDTQYF | TGTGCCAGCAGCGTATCTCCCCACACAGATACGCAGTATTTT
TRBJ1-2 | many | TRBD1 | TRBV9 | CASSVEGQGSYGYTF | TGTGCCAGCAGCGTAGAGGGACAGGGGAGCTATGGCTACACCTTC
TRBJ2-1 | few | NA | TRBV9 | CASSANLDPTGNEQFF | TGTGCCAGCAGCGCTAACCTGGACCCCACGGGGAATGAGCAGTTCTTC
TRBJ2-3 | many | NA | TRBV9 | CASSVQDTQYF | TGTGCCAGCAGCGTGCAAGATACGCAGTATTTT
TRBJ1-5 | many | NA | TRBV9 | CASSSGTLRNQPQHF | TGTGCCAGCAGCTCCGGAACCCTAAGAAATCAGCCCCAGCATTTT
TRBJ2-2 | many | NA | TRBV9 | CASSVFTGGGTNTGELFF | TGTGCCAGCAGCGTCTTTACAGGGGGGGGGACGAACACCGGGGAGCTGTTTTTT
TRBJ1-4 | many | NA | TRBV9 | CASSVEATNEKLFF | TGTGCCAGCAGCGTAGAAGCAACTAATGAAAAACTGTTTTTT
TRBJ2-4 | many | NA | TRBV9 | CASSAAPGRAKNIQYF | TGTGCCAGCAGCGCGGCTCCGGGACGGGCCAAAAACATTCAGTACTTC
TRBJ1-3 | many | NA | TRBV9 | CASSVGPSAGNTIYF | TGTGCCAGCAGCGTAGGTCCGAGCGCTGGAAACACCATATATTTT
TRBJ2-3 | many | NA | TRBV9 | CASSVSLSTDTQYF | TGTGCCAGCAGCGTATCCCTTAGCACAGATACGCAGTATTTT
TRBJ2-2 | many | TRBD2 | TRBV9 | CASRPGLEAGELFF | TGTGCCAGCAGACCAGGACTAGAGGCCGGGGAGCTGTTTTTT
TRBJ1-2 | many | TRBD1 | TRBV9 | CASSVAPGQGKTYGYTF | TGTGCCAGCAGCGTAGCCCCGGGACAGGGGAAGACCTATGGCTACACCTTC
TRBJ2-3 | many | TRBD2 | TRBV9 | CASSVGGGALTDTQYF | TGTGCCAGCAGCGTTGGCGGGGGGGCCCTCACAGATACGCAGTATTTT
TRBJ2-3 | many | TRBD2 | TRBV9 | CASSASGRFTDTQYF | TGTGCCAGCAGCGCGAGCGGGAGATTCACAGATACGCAGTATTTT
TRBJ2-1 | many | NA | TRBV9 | CASSVDRLDYNEQFF | TGTGCCAGCAGCGTAGACCGCCTCGACTACAATGAGCAGTTCTTC
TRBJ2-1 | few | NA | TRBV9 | CASSVAGGLAYNEQFF | TGTGCCAGCAGCGTAGCTGGCGGTTTGGCCTACAATGAGCAGTTCTTC
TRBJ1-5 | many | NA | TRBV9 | CASSVDLGQPQHF | TGTGCCAGCAGCGTAGATCTGGGTCAGCCCCAGCATTTT
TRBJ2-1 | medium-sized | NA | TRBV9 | CASSVAGTGVSYNEQFF | TGTGCCAGCAGCGTAGCGGGGACGGGAGTTTCCTACAATGAGCAGTTCTTC
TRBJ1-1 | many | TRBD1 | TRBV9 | CASSPGQGAGSTEAFF | TGTGCCAGCAGCCCGGGACAGGGGGCCGGGAGCACTGAAGCTTTCTTT
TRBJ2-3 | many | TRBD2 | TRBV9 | CASRASGGAADTQYF | TGTGCCAGCAGGGCTAGCGGGGGGGCGGCAGATACGCAGTATTTT
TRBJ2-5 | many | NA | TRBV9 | CASSVATGSTQETQYF | TGTGCCAGCAGCGTAGCTACGGGCAGCACTCAAGAGACCCAGTACTTC
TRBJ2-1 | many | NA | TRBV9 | CASSSLRLAPYNEQFF | TGTGCCAGCAGCTCCCTTCGCCTAGCCCCCTACAATGAGCAGTTCTTC
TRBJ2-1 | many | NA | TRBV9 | CASSVGGAYSYNEQFF | TGTGCCAGCAGCGTAGGAGGGGCTTACTCCTACAATGAGCAGTTCTTC
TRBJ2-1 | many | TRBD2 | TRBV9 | CASSVDSGGFHNEQFF | TGTGCCAGCAGCGTAGATAGCGGGGGGTTCCACAATGAGCAGTTCTTC
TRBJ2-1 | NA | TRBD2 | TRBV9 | CASSFRTSGEYNEQFF | TGTGCCAGCAGCTTCCGGACTAGCGGAGAATACAATGAGCAGTTCTTC
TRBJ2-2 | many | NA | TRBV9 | CASSATQGREEELFF | TGTGCCAGCAGCGCGACACAGGGGCGGGAGGAGGAGCTGTTTTTT